This entry describes one T cell receptor beta chain. Its antigen specificity is not known. Within one base of it there is no much larger clone, and no base qualities were kept. This specimen comes from a study of identifying expanded T cells in peripheral blood (dated by TCRdb to 2018 to 2020). General notes on the study: Four technical replicates, made by sequencing separate aliquots from the same pool of genomic DNA, were compared pairwise. What the authors observed across the whole study: Variance in clone template counts between approximately two-week samples significantly increased with total template count across all healthy donors. Both the number of clones called differentially abundant and the false-positive rate were significantly reduced by the beta-binomial model across all healthy-donor time intervals. It was expected by the authors that biological variance in healthy repertoires might increase further over much longer intervals, such as months to years. Approximately 1.2 differentially abundant clones were flagged by the binomial model between technical replicates, whereas about 15 and 19 were flagged over two weeks and four weeks, respectively.

The immunoSEQ Assay, which uses bias-controlled multiplex PCR amplification of genomic DNA, was used to profile TCRbeta CDR3 regions. In the source study's methods: The absolute abundance of each unique TCRbeta CDR3 region was quantified after sequences were collapsed and filtered. Differential abundance was assessed using a binomial (Fisher-equivalent) model and a beta-binomial model in which time-dependent variance fitted from healthy donors was added. Any clone with fewer than 5 combined templates was excluded, and a clone was called differentially abundant if its Benjamini-Hochberg FDR was below 0.01. In the beta-binomial model, variance was expressed as a function of the total template count across the two samples, in the form v = (b*log(k)+a)^2. Sourced from immuneACCESS, this table was stored by TCRdb with only in-frame sequences that have V and J called. A share of the clones is absent; for the studies checked, an unresolved V gene accounts for under half, and the remainder has no known explanation. V and J calls and clone size are copied from that table; D and trimming were computed from the DNA. The sample yields about 90,000 clones; approximately 86% were counted once. The leading ten clones occupy under 6% of the sample.

The CDR1 and CDR2 encoded by the germline V gene are MNHEY and SVGAGI. The junction shows trimming of 0 bases on V and 3 bases on J, and the gene matches do not reach 6 bases of it. The CDR3 sequence holds 16 residues, the cysteine and phenylalanine included. Here the CDR3 DNA is all that survives: 48 bases in frame from base 1. During the collection period, no infections or other immune events were recorded for the healthy donors. Blood repertoires from healthy donors were used as a training cohort for calibrating time-dependent variance in a beta-binomial model of differential abundance of T-cell clones. The training cohort was composed of some ten healthy donors, 3 female and 7 male. On average the donors were approximately 43 years old, and their ages spanned roughly 29 to 70 years. Whole blood, obtained from a commercial supplier, was collected from each healthy donor at three time points spaced around 13 days apart. For immunosequencing, genomic DNA was extracted from whole blood that had not been sorted.

This chain joins TRBV6-5 to TRBJ2-7; 9 middle bases align to TRBD2. The receptor's source is a person aged 18 to 75 in good health. The sequencing input was blood. The nucleotide sequence is given as TGTGCCAGCAGTTACTCCTATAGCGGGAGCGTCTACGAGCAGTACTTC. This codes for CASSYSYSGSVYEQYF.